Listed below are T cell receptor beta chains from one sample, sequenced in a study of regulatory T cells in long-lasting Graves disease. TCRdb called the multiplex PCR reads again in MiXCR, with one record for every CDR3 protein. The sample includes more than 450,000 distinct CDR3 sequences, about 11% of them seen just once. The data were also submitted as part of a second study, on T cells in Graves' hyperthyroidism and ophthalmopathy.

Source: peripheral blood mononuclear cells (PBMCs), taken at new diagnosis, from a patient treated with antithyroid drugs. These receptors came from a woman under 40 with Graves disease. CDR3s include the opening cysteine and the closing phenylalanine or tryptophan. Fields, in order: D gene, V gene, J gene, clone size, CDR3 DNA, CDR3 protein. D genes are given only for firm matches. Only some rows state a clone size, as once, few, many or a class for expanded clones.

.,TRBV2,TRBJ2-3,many,TGTGCCAGCACCTGGGGGGGCGGGATTGCAGATACGCAGTATTTT,CASTWGGGIADTQYF
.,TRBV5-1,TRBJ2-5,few,TGCGCCAGCACACACACCCGGGACACACGACAAGAGACCCAGTACTTC,CASTHTRDTRQETQYF
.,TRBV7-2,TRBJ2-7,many,TGTGCCAGCAGCTACAGGTGGACCTCCTACGAGCAGTACTTC,CASSYRWTSYEQYF
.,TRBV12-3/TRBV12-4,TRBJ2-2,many,TGTGCCAGCAATCACAGACAGAACACCGGGGAGCTGTTTTTT,CASNHRQNTGELFF
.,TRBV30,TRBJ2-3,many,TGTGCCTGGATTCGGAAGAGCACAGATACGCAGTATTTT,CAWIRKSTDTQYF
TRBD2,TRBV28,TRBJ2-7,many,TGTGCCAGCACCTCCGCCAGCAGCGGGACTGTCTACGAGCAGTACTTC,CASTSASSGTVYEQYF
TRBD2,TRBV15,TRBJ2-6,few,TGTGCCACCAGTCAAAGCGGGACGAGCTCTGGGGCCAACGTCCTGACTTTC,CATSQSGTSSGANVLTF
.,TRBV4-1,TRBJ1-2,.,TGCGCCAGCAGCCGGAGCCTCGAGGCAGGTAGTCATGGCTACACCTTC,CASSRSLEAGSHGYTF
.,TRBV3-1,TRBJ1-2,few,TGTGCCAGCAGCCGACGGTCCCTTCTCTACACCTTC,CASSRRSLLYTF
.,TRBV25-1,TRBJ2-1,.,TGTGCCAGCAGTGAATCAGGGCTCCCCTACAATGAGCAGTTCTTC,CASSESGLPYNEQFF
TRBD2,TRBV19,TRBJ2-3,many,TGTGCCAGTAGTATAACTAGCGGGAGTTCAGATACGCAGTATTTT,CASSITSGSSDTQYF
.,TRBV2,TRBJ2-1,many,TGTGCCAGCAGAGACGGACCACTCAATGAGCAGTTCTTC,CASRDGPLNEQFF
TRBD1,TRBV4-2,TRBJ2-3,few,TGTGCCAGCAGCCAGGCTAGAGGGACAGGGGGCTTTCCCCGCACAGATACGCAGTATTTT,CASSQARGTGGFPRTDTQYF
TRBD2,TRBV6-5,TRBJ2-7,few,TGTGCCAGCAGTTACTCCGGGACTAGCGGGAGCGAGCAGTACTTC,CASSYSGTSGSEQYF
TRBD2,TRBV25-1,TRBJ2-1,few,TGTGCCAGCAGTGAATTAGTTCCGGGAGGGCAGTTCTTC,CASSELVPGGQFF
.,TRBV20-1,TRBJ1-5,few,TGCAGTGCCAGCCCGACAGTAGGCAATCAGCCCCAGCATTTT,CSASPTVGNQPQHF
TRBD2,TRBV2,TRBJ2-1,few,TGTGCCAGCAGTGGGACTAGCCGTTACAATGAGCAGTTCTTC,CASSGTSRYNEQFF
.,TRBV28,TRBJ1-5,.,TGTGCCAGCAGTTTATGGACGGCAAGCAATCAGCCCCAGCATTTT,CASSLWTASNQPQHF
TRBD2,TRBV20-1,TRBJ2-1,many,TGCAGTGCTGGCCCGCTAGCGGGAGTAGGGAATGAGCAGTTCTTC,CSAGPLAGVGNEQFF
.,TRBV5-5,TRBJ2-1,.,TGTGCCAGCAGCTTGGTGCAGGTTAGTGAGCAGTTCTTC,CASSLVQVSEQFF
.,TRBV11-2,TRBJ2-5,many,TGTGCCAGCAGCTTAGAGAGGGGGACCCAGTACTTC,CASSLERGTQYF
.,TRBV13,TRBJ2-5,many,TGTGCCAGCAGCTTTTATCGTCTCCAAGAGACCCAGTACTTC,CASSFYRLQETQYF
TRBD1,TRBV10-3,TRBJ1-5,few,TGTGCCATCAGTGAACAAGGGGGCGGGCAGCCCCAGCATTTT,CAISEQGGGQPQHF
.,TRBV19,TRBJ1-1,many,TGTGCCAGTAGTATAGGCGCGATGAACACTGAAGCTTTCTTT,CASSIGAMNTEAFF
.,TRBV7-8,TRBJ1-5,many,TGTGCCAGCAGCTTAGAAACAGGGACTCAGCCCCAGCATTTT,CASSLETGTQPQHF
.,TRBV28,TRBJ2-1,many,TGTGCCAGCAGTTCCCACAATGAGCAGTTCTTC,CASSSHNEQFF
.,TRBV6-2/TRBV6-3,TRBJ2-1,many,TGTGCCAGCAGCGTAATTCGAGGGGATGAGCAGTTCTTC,CASSVIRGDEQFF
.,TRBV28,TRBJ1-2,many,TGTGCCAGCAGTTTAAGCCAGGGGTTCTATGGCTACACCTTC,CASSLSQGFYGYTF
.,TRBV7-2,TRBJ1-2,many,TGTGCCAGCAGCCCCTCCGGGAGGGAAACCTATGGCTACACCTTC,CASSPSGRETYGYTF
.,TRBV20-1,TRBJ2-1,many,TGCAGTGCTAGTTCCATGGGGGACAATGAGCAGTTCTTC,CSASSMGDNEQFF
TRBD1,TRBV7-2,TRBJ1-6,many,TGTGCCAGCAGCTCCCGGGGACAGGGCCTGCGAAATTCACCCCTCCACTTT,CASSSRGQGLRNSPLHF
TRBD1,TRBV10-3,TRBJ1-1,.,TGTGCCATCAGAGAAGACAGGGGATATATGAACACTGAAGCTTTCTTT,CAIREDRGYMNTEAFF
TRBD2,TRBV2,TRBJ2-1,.,TGTGCCAGCTCACCGATGCAACCCCTAGCGGGAGGTTCGAGCTCCTACAATGAGCAGTTCTTC,CASSPMQPLAGGSSSYNEQFF
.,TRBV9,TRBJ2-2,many,TGTGCCAGCAGCGTAGGGGTAGCGAGGAACACCGGGGAGCTGTTTTTT,CASSVGVARNTGELFF
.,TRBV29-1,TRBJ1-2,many,TGCAGCGTTGACGGGGGCTATGGCTACACCTTC,CSVDGGYGYTF
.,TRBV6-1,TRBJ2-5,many,TGTGCCAGCAGTGACGGTCCGGGGGTGGAGACCCAGTACTTC,CASSDGPGVETQYF
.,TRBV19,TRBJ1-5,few,TGTGCCAGTAGTATTTCAGGGCAGAACCAGCCCCAGCATTTT,CASSISGQNQPQHF